This TCR beta chain was identified in a study of CD8+CD57+ T cells in acquired aplastic anemia. Study-wide results and caveats: About 27 CD8+ CDR3 sequences were shared between patients and controls.

Germline-derived CDR1 and CDR2 are SNHLY and FYNNEI. The V and J ends lost 7 bases and 6 bases respectively, with 5 bases between them. There are 10 residues in the CDR3. Details on this clonotype: Its antigen is not known.

Whoever was chosen for sequencing had shown CD8+CD57+ cell expansion by flow cytometry. Genomic DNA served as template for TCR beta VDJ and CDR3 profiling. TCRdb itself ran the reads through MiXCR, one entry per CDR3 protein. The sample lists 200,000 to 250,000 distinct CDR3 sequences, 55% to 65% occurring once. The J gene is TRBJ2-3, the V gene TRBV2; D ambiguous. The TCR sequence derives from a human donor with aplastic anemia. Source material: sorted CD4+, CD8+, or CD8+CD57+ T cells (not recorded which) from PBMCs. CDR3 protein: CASNRDTQYF. The CDR3 DNA reads as TGTGCCAGCAATCGGGATACGCAGTATTTT.